This T cell receptor beta chain was captured by sequencing in a study of identical twins. Carrying unique molecular identifiers, the cDNA also gained a universal primer site through template switching. TCRdb reprocessed the 5' RACE reads via MiXCR and lists one record per CDR3 protein. The repertoire consists of over 500,000 distinct CDR3 sequences, with around 20% occurring once and the leading ten covering 0.91%. In its sample, this clonotype was seen a few times. These data were also reused for a study on T cells expressing NK-cell markers. This second study notes: The sequencing cohort of eight donors included seven HCMV-seropositive individuals and one seronegative individual.

The sequence derives from a woman between 18 and 30 years old in good health. Sequenced sample: CD4+ T cells sorted from blood.

The CDR3 region has the DNA TGCAGTGCCTGGACCCGAGGAACCTACGAGCAGTACTTC. Its protein product is CSAWTRGTYEQYF. The rearrangement uses TRBV20-1 and TRBJ2-7; D is undetermined. Germline lookup yields CDR1 DFQATT and CDR2 SNEGSKA (reference sequence). This CDR3 has 13 amino acids. Between the trimmed V and J ends, which lost 6 bases and 2 bases, there was a span of 14 bases.